This T cell receptor (beta chain) comes out of a study of cytomegalovirus exposure and HLA in healthy donors. For the study at large: An early release of data contained about 85 million unique TCRs, which came from HLA-typed donors.

In regard to this clone: Its antigen remains unknown.

Study-level results: TRBV6-2, TRBV6-3 and other indistinguishable V segments were excluded. A later analysis associated 16,951 TCR beta sequences with HLA alleles at a 0.05 false discovery rate.

CDR1 is LGHNA and CDR2 is YSLEER in the germline V gene. V was shortened by 4 bases and J by 4 bases, with 13 bases between the two germline ends. There are 14 residues in the CDR3. Both 60 Vbeta primers and 13 Jbeta primers went into the PCR. TCRdb's copy holds only in-frame clones and misses some; the assay was immunoSEQ multiplex PCR. The repertoire consists of 150,000 to 200,000 clones, with around 83% occurring once and the leading ten covering nearly 8.5%. The sample taken for sequencing was PBMCs. This TCR derives from a male donor in good health and CMV-seropositive. This rearrangement joins TRBV4-3 to TRBJ2-5, with D possibly TRBD1 on 6 matching bases. CDR3 nucleotide sequence: TGCGCCAGCAGCCGAGGACAGCCAGCAGAGACCCAGTACTTC. It codes for CASSRGQPAETQYF.